Shown below are 25 T cell receptor beta chains from a single sample sequenced in a study of blood T cell repertoires in COVID-19. Sequencing was performed with immunoSEQ multiplex PCR; in TCRdb, only in-frame clones are kept and a portion is missing. This sample has a few hundred thousand clones; 85% to 90% occur once, and the top ten carry over 9.5%. The specimen sequenced was PBMCs or T cells enriched from blood (not recorded which). The receptors stem from a woman aged 18-29 years who had recovered from COVID-19.

This chain joins TRBV13 and TRBJ2-5, with 11 bases fitting TRBD2. The germline V gene has CDR1 PRHDT and CDR2 FYEKMQ (reference sequence). The ends lost 6 bases at V and 4 bases at J; junction bases unmatched: 7. This CDR3 has 15 residues. The chain's CDR3 is CASRSNLAGGETQYF. The CDR3, as DNA: TGTGCCAGCAGGTCGAACCTAGCGGGAGGAGAGACCCAGTACTTC.

This clone was counted a single time. The chain links TRBV7-2 to TRBJ2-7, with 8 bases fitting TRBD1. The CDR3 runs to 16 residues. The V and J ends lost 5 bases and 1 base, in that order; junction bases with no gene match: 10. CDR1 and CDR2 from the germline V gene are SGHTA and FQGNSA. CDR3 amino acids: CASSPSRGRSSYEQYF. CDR3 DNA: TGTGCCAGCAGCCCGAGCAGGGGGCGCTCATCCTACGAGCAGTACTTC.

A remark on this clone: An end of the junction does not agree with germline; a read error may underlie this. The V and J genes are TRBV7-9 and TRBJ1-1, with D possibly TRBD1 on 6 matching bases. Germline CDR1 and CDR2: SEHNR and FQNEAQ (reference sequence). The CDR3 sequence is 12 residues long. In DNA form, the CDR3 reads TGTGCCAGCACCTTACAGGGCGCTGAAGCTTTCTTT. This codes for CASTLQGAEAFF.

The genes are TRBV12-3 or TRBV12-4 and TRBJ1-5; TRBD1 might be the D (6 bases). This CDR3 region has 13 residues. With 8 bases removed from V and 0 bases from J, the gap between germline ends came to 8 bases. The CDR3 DNA is TGTGCCAGCGGACAGATTAGCAATCAGCCCCAGCATTTT. Its protein is CASGQISNQPQHF.

This clone was observed a handful of times. J is TRBJ2-1 and V is TRBV9; possibly TRBD2 for D (5 bases). The CDR3 spans 14 residues. The V end was cut by 0 bases, the J end by 8 bases, with 12 bases between. Germline V gene data show CDR1 as SGDLS and CDR2 as YYNGEE. This CDR3 reads CASSVGGSRDEQFF. The CDR3 DNA reads TGTGCCAGCAGCGTAGGTGGGAGCCGGGATGAGCAGTTCTTC.

This clone was observed once. The chain combines TRBV2 with TRBJ1-4, with D possibly being TRBD1 (6 bases). The germline CDR1 and CDR2 sequences are SNHLY and FYNNEI. Trimming pared 0 bases from V and 3 bases from J, leaving 11 bases between. The CDR3 totals 16 residues. Here the CDR3 DNA reads TGTGCCAGCAGTGAAGCGGGGGCAGGGCCTAATGAAAAACTGTTTTTT. Translated: CASSEAGAGPNEKLFF.

This chain uses TRBV30 with TRBJ2-1, with 9 bases aligning to TRBD1. Losses at the gene ends were 1 base for V and 3 bases for J; bases not matched to a gene: 4. CDR1 and CDR2 (germline): GTSNPN, SVGIG (reference sequence). The CDR3 has 15 amino acids. CDR3 sequence: CAWSGGQGRYNEQFF. As DNA, the CDR3 is TGTGCCTGGAGTGGGGGACAGGGTCGCTACAATGAGCAGTTCTTC.

The count of this clone is one. V is TRBV4-2 and J is TRBJ2-1; 11 bases are shared with TRBD2. Germline V gene data show CDR1 as LGHNA and CDR2 as YNFKEQ. With V trimmed by 2 bases and J by 5 bases, 8 bases remained unmatched. CDR3 length equals 17 residues. As DNA, the CDR3 is TGTGCCAGCAGCCAACTTCAGCTAGCGGGAGGAAACAATGAGCAGTTCTTC. Translated: CASSQLQLAGGNNEQFF.

The chain joins TRBV19 to TRBJ1-2, with D possibly TRBD1 on 6 matching bases. Germline V lookup: CDR1 LNHDA, CDR2 SQIVND (reference sequence). Deletions cut 4 bases from V and 4 bases from J, with 13 bases between. The CDR3 has 14 amino acids. Written as DNA, the CDR3 is TGTGCCAGTAGTACTCTTGACAGGTCCTATGGCTACACCTTC. It yields the protein CASSTLDRSYGYTF.

J is TRBJ2-5 and V is TRBV3-1 (or the pseudogene TRBV3-2); D is unresolved. The CDR3 contains 11 residues. Germline-derived CDR1 and CDR2 are LGHDT and YNNKEL (reference sequence). Trimming cost V 0 bases and J 9 bases, with 5 bases left between them. CDR3 loop: CASSQELPQYF. CDR3 in DNA: TGTGCCAGCAGCCAAGAGCTACCCCAGTACTTC.

The chain combines TRBV14 with TRBJ1-6, with D unclear. Trimming removed 3 bases from V and 9 bases from J, with 9 bases in between. CDR3 length equals 13 residues. CDR1 SGHDN and CDR2 FVKESK come from the germline V gene. The CDR3: CASSQIRSSPLHF. The CDR3 region has the DNA TGTGCCAGCAGCCAGATAAGGAGTTCACCCCTCCACTTT.

The genes are TRBV15 and TRBJ1-5, with D hard to call. In germline, CDR1 is LNHNV, CDR2 YYDKDF (reference sequence). The V end was cut by 6 bases, the J end by 6 bases, with 18 bases between. CDR3 length: 15 amino acids. CDR3 sequence reads: CATSRRGLRGQPQHF. CDR3 sequence (DNA): TGTGCCACCAGTCGTCGAGGGCTTAGAGGTCAGCCCCAGCATTTT.

The V and J genes are TRBV28 and TRBJ2-5; 9 nucleotides align to TRBD1. Germline V gene lookup returns CDR1 MDHEN and CDR2 SYDVKM. The CDR3 totals 13 residues. Trimming took 5 bases from V and 6 from J; bases not matched to a gene: 4. In nucleotides, the CDR3 is TGTGCCAGCAGTGTACAGGGGGCGAAGACCCAGTACTTC. It encodes CASSVQGAKTQYF. Full variable domain (rest looked up from reference TRBV28 and TRBJ2-5): DVKVTQSSRYLVKRTGEKVFLECVQDMDHENMFWYRQDPGLGLRLIYFSYDVKMKEKGDIPEGYSVSREKKERFSLILESASTNQTSMYLCASSVQGAKTQYFGPGTRLLVL.

This rearrangement joins TRBV3-1 (or the pseudogene TRBV3-2) to TRBJ1-2; D is ambiguous. The germline V gene encodes CDR1 LGHDT and CDR2 YNNKEL (reference sequence). The CDR3 runs to 14 residues. Trimming took off 2 bases at V and 11 bases at J, with 18 bases between the two ends. The CDR3, as DNA: TGTGCCAGCAGCCAAACCACGAGGACGGGAGGGTACACCTTC. Protein product: CASSQTTRTGGYTF.

J is TRBJ2-1 and V is TRBV7-9, with TRBD2 identical over 9 bases. J gave up 1 base and V 5 bases, and 3 bases lay outside the gene matches. The CDR3 is 15 amino acids. Germline-derived CDR1 and CDR2 are SEHNR and FQNEAQ (reference sequence). CDR3 sequence reads: CASSHSGRSYNEQFF. CDR3 DNA: TGTGCCAGCAGCCATAGCGGGAGATCCTACAATGAGCAGTTCTTC.

The chain recombines TRBV25-1 with TRBJ1-1; D unresolved. This CDR3 is 12 amino acids long. The germline V gene encodes CDR1 MGHDK and CDR2 SYGVNS. Between the trimmed V and J ends, which lost 7 bases and 0 bases, there was a span of 6 bases. CDR3 in amino acids: CASNGMNTEAFF. CDR3 in DNA: TGTGCCAGCAACGGGATGAACACTGAAGCTTTCTTT.

This chain links TRBV4-1 with TRBJ1-4; TRBD1 agrees at 8 bases. Trimming at V came to 1 base and at J to 6 bases, leaving 10 bases not matched to a gene. The CDR3 is made up of 17 amino acids. Germline V lookup: CDR1 MGHRA, CDR2 YSYEKL. CDR3: CASSQAYLRDRHEKLFF. The DNA for the CDR3 is TGCGCCAGCAGCCAAGCTTACCTCCGGGACAGGCATGAAAAACTGTTTTTT.

This clone was seen a single time. This chain links TRBV3-1 (or the pseudogene TRBV3-2) with TRBJ1-3, with a weak D call TRBD1 (5 bases). CDR3 length equals 16 residues. Trimming stripped 4 bases from V and 0 bases from J, with 13 bases between. CDR1 and CDR2 (germline): LGHDT, YNNKEL (reference sequence). Here the CDR3 reads CASSPTAGSSGNTIYF. CDR3 in DNA: TGTGCCAGCAGCCCGACAGCCGGCTCCTCTGGAAACACCATATATTTT.

This clone was observed a single time. The chain carries TRBV3-1 (or the pseudogene TRBV3-2) and TRBJ2-5, with no clear D. Germline V gives CDR1 LGHDT, CDR2 YNNKEL (reference sequence). Trimming took off 3 bases at V and 5 bases at J, with 7 bases between the two ends. This CDR3 is built from 12 residues. The CDR3 loop is CASSQSEETQYF. The CDR3 DNA follows: TGTGCCAGCAGCCAGTCGGAGGAGACCCAGTACTTC.

As concerns this clone: One junction end disagrees with the germline gene, perhaps due to a read error. The chain couples TRBV6-1 to TRBJ1-4; D ambiguous. Per the germline V gene, CDR1 is MNHNS and CDR2 is SASEGT. The CDR3 has 12 amino acids. The CDR3 nucleotides read TGTGCCAGCAGTGAAGGTGGGCAGAGCTCCAGTTTT. Its protein is CASSEGGQSSSF.

This clone was counted a few times. The chain has TRBV7-3 and TRBJ1-1; D is perhaps TRBD1 (6 bases). CDR1 is SGHTA, CDR2 FQGTGA, per germline. Trimming removed 4 bases from V and 1 base from J, with 16 bases in between. The CDR3 extends over 16 amino acids. In nucleotides, the CDR3 is TGTGCCAGCAGCTCCCGACAGGCGATAAAGAACACTGAAGCTTTCTTT. It codes for CASSSRQAIKNTEAFF.

The rearrangement joins TRBV11-2 to TRBJ1-1; D possibly corresponds to TRBD1 (6 bases). The length of the CDR3 is 14 residues. Trimming stripped 3 bases from V and 5 bases from J, with 13 bases between. Germline CDR1 SGHAT, CDR2 FQNNGV. The CDR3 spells CASSFTGPGTEAFF. The CDR3 DNA follows: TGTGCCAGCAGCTTTACAGGGCCTGGGACTGAAGCTTTCTTT.

In its sample, this clone was seen a few times. Different DNA sequences within this sample yield the same CDR3. V is TRBV3-1 (or the pseudogene TRBV3-2) and J is TRBJ2-2; weak D call: TRBD1 (5 bases). Germline values: CDR1 LGHDT, CDR2 YNNKEL (reference sequence). The ends were cut back, 1 base at V and 6 bases at J, with 6 bases in the middle. This CDR3 is 13 amino acids long. CDR3 protein: CASSQGGPGELFF. In DNA, the CDR3 is TGTGCCAGCAGCCAAGGGGGCCCCGGGGAGCTGTTTTTT.

This chain joins TRBV21-1 and TRBJ1-3; no check of the table's D call, TRBD1, against the DNA was made. TRBV21-1 is termed a pseudogene. The CDR3 is made up of 16 amino acids. The CDR3 DNA is TGTGCCAGCAGCAAAGTTTCGGGGACAGCTGGAAACACCATATATTTT. Translating gives CASSKVSGTAGNTIYF.

The chain recombines TRBV7-6 with TRBJ2-5; 13 positions agree with TRBD2. The J segment lost 2 bases and the V segment lost 5 bases, leaving 8 bases of the junction unmatched. This CDR3 region has 17 residues. CDR1 SGHVS and CDR2 FNYEAQ come from the germline V gene. The CDR3, as DNA: TGTGCCAGCAGCCCAGGGACTAGCGGGGAGATACAAGAGACCCAGTACTTC. Translated: CASSPGTSGEIQETQYF. The entire variable domain, with the rest obtained from reference TRBV7-6 and TRBJ2-5, is as follows: GAGVSQSPRYKVTKRGQDVALRCDPISGHVSLYWYRQALGQGPEFLTYFNYEAQQDKSGLPNDRFSAERPEGSISTLTIQRTEQRDSAMYRCASSPGTSGEIQETQYFGPGTRLLVL.